These 21 T cell receptor beta chains were all obtained from the same sample, sequenced in a study of cytomegalovirus exposure and HLA in healthy donors. 13 Jbeta primers and 60 Vbeta primers were used for the PCR. Repertoires were generated with immunoSEQ multiplex PCR, while TCRdb's copy carries only in-frame clones and drops some. Here the sample spans about 120,000 clones, approximately 80% being singletons. Sequencing used PBMCs. These receptors all come from a man between 25 and 39 years old in good health and CMV-seropositive.

The genes are TRBV28 and TRBJ2-7; possible D gene TRBD2, 6 bases. CDR3 length: 13 residues. Per germline, CDR1 MDHEN and CDR2 SYDVKM. V was cut by 8 bases and J by 4 bases, with 15 bases left in between. Here the CDR3 reads CASRDGGLYEQYF. The CDR3 DNA is TGTGCCAGCCGGGACGGGGGATTATACGAGCAGTACTTC.

DNA of the CDR3: TGTGCCAGCAGCGCCAAACTGGGCGGGAGTAACCCCTACGAGCAGTACTTC. Its translation is CASSAKLGGSNPYEQYF. This chain links TRBV9 with TRBJ2-7; 7 nucleotides align to TRBD2. The ends lost 3 bases at V and 2 bases at J; junction bases unmatched: 14. Looked up from germline, CDR1 is SGDLS and CDR2 is YYNGEE. There are 17 residues in the CDR3. The entire variable domain, with the rest obtained from reference TRBV9 and TRBJ2-7, is as follows: DSGVTQTPKHLITATGQRVTLRCSPRSGDLSVYWYQQSLDQGLQFLIQYYNGEERAKGNILERFSAQQFPDLHSELNLSSLELGDSALYFCASSAKLGGSNPYEQYFGPGTRLTVT.

The chain uses TRBV27 and TRBJ1-5, with D possibly TRBD1 on 5 matching bases. The CDR3 contains 15 residues. Germline CDR1 MNHEY, CDR2 SMNVEV (reference sequence). V was pared by 10 bases and J by 0 bases, with 16 bases between. CDR3 nucleotide sequence: TGTGCCACCTGGAGGGCGGGGGGTAGCAATCAGCCCCAGCATTTT. Translated: CATWRAGGSNQPQHF.

In its sample, this clone was seen a few times. The V gene is TRBV7-9, the J gene TRBJ2-1; TRBD2 matches at 9 bases. The ends lost 6 bases at V and 3 bases at J; junction bases unmatched: 6. CDR1 and CDR2 (germline): SEHNR, FQNEAQ (reference sequence). The CDR3 loop spans 15 amino acids. For the CDR3, the DNA is TGTGCCAGCAGGGGAGTAGCGGGAGTCTACAATGAGCAGTTCTTC. Translating it yields CASRGVAGVYNEQFF. Variable domain in full (rest from reference TRBV7-9 and TRBJ2-1): DTGVSQNPRHKITKRGQNVTFRCDPISEHNRLYWYRQTLGQGPEFLTYFQNEAQLEKSRLLSDRFSAERPKGSFSTLEIQRTEQGDSAMYLCASRGVAGVYNEQFFGPGTRLTVL.

The gene calls are TRBV7-2 and TRBJ2-7; 9 nucleotides agree with TRBD2. Trimming cost V 4 bases and J 1 base; bases outside gene matches: 8. Germline CDR1 reads SGHTA; CDR2 reads FQGNSA. The CDR3 length is 16 residues. The CDR3 DNA reads TGTGCCAGCAGCTCCAGCGGGAGGTCGATTTCCTACGAGCAGTACTTC. Translation: CASSSSGRSISYEQYF.

The chain carries TRBV27 and TRBJ2-7, with 7 bases that match TRBD1. The J segment lost 2 bases and the V segment lost 5 bases, leaving 9 bases of the junction unmatched. The CDR3 runs to 15 residues. CDR1 is MNHEY and CDR2 is SMNVEV in the germline V gene (reference sequence). CDR3 sequence: CASSRTATGTYEQYF. The DNA of the CDR3 is TGTGCCAGCAGTCGGACCGCGACAGGGACCTACGAGCAGTACTTC.

This clone was recorded a few times. This likely came from a read error, as a far larger clone is one base away. This sample includes further DNA sequences coding for the same CDR3. The rearrangement uses TRBV5-1 and TRBJ2-3; 9 positions match TRBD2. CDR1 and CDR2 (germline): SGHRS, YFSETQ. This CDR3 is 16 amino acids long. The junction had 15 bases not matched to a gene; V was cut back by 3 bases and J by 10 bases. In nucleotides, the CDR3 is TGCGCCAGCAGCTGGCTGGCGGCAGCGGGAGGTCGGGCGCAGTATTTT. It specifies CASSWLAAAGGRAQYF.

The gene calls are TRBV2 and TRBJ2-5, with D possibly matching TRBD1 (6 bases). The ends were cut back, 4 bases at V and 2 bases at J, with 14 bases in the middle. The CDR3 has 15 amino acids. Germline lookup yields CDR1 SNHLY and CDR2 FYNNEI. The CDR3 protein is CASSGGLGRQETQYF. CDR3 bases: TGTGCCAGCAGTGGGGGGCTAGGGCGGCAAGAGACCCAGTACTTC.

The chain links TRBV15 to TRBJ2-2, with 14 bases identical to TRBD2. V shed 1 base, J shed 5 bases, and the junction held 6 bases outside the gene matches. This CDR3 has 18 amino acids. Germline loops: CDR1 LNHNV, CDR2 YYDKDF (reference sequence). This CDR3 is CATSRGLAGGLRTGELFF. The DNA of the CDR3 is TGTGCCACCAGCAGAGGACTAGCGGGAGGGCTTCGGACCGGGGAGCTGTTTTTT.

J is TRBJ2-7 and V is TRBV4-2; TRBD1 agrees at 7 bases. V shed 2 bases and J 4 bases; nucleotides not matched to a gene: 11. CDR1 LGHNA and CDR2 YNFKEQ come from the germline V gene. The CDR3 extends over 16 amino acids. CDR3 residues: CASSQISRDSNYEQYF. The DNA for the CDR3 is TGTGCCAGCAGCCAAATTAGCCGGGACAGTAATTACGAGCAGTACTTC.

This clone was recorded once. The chain uses TRBV6-6 and TRBJ2-3; D might be TRBD1 (5 bases). CDR1 is MNHNY, CDR2 SVGAGI, per germline (reference sequence). The ends were cut back, 2 bases at V and 3 bases at J, with 9 bases in the middle. This CDR3 is 14 amino acids long. The CDR3 sequence: CASSYGAITDTQYF. The CDR3 nucleotides read TGTGCCAGCAGTTACGGGGCTATTACAGATACGCAGTATTTT.

The chain joins TRBV19 to TRBJ2-4; D uncertain. The V gene's germline CDR1 is LNHDA and CDR2 SQIVND (reference sequence). V was clipped by 7 bases and J by 3 bases, with 13 bases between them. The CDR3 is made up of 14 amino acids. The CDR3 nucleotides are TGTGCCAGTATAGGAGATTATAACAAAAACATTCAGTACTTC. Its translation: CASIGDYNKNIQYF.

The CDR3 nucleotides are TGTGCCAGTGACAGGGCCGGGTACGAGCAGTACTTC. It specifies CASDRAGYEQYF. V and J are TRBV28 and TRBJ2-7; 7 positions agree with TRBD1. V was pared by 9 bases and J by 4 bases, with 6 bases of the junction left unmatched. CDR1 and CDR2 from the germline V gene are MDHEN and SYDVKM. The CDR3 length is 12 residues. The entire variable domain, with the rest obtained from reference TRBV28 and TRBJ2-7, is as follows: DVKVTQSSRYLVKRTGEKVFLECVQDMDHENMFWYRQDPGLGLRLIYFSYDVKMKEKGDIPEGYSVSREKKERFSLILESASTNQTSMYLCASDRAGYEQYFGPGTRLTVT.

The chain employs TRBV27 and TRBJ1-2, with a possible D match to TRBD1 (5 bases). Germline assignment: CDR1 MNHEY and CDR2 SMNVEV (reference sequence). The CDR3 has 15 residues. Trimming took off 5 bases at V and 2 bases at J, with 15 bases between the two ends. CDR3 in amino acids: CASSLSPAGNYGYTF. The CDR3 region has the DNA TGTGCCAGCAGTCTTTCCCCCGCAGGGAACTATGGCTACACCTTC.

The chain employs TRBV15 and TRBJ2-7; 7 bases are shared with TRBD2. Germline assignment: CDR1 LNHNV and CDR2 YYDKDF (reference sequence). The CDR3 is made up of 16 amino acids. With V trimmed by 4 bases and J by 0 bases, 9 bases remained unmatched. The DNA for the CDR3 is TGTGCCACCAGCACATCGACTAGCACCAGCTCCTACGAGCAGTACTTC. Residues: CATSTSTSTSSYEQYF.

The gene calls are TRBV28 and TRBJ2-7; a possible D gene is TRBD1 (6 bases). V lost 5 bases and J 4 bases, leaving 12 bases between the germline ends. Germline CDR1 reads MDHEN; CDR2 reads SYDVKM. The CDR3 is 13 residues long. The CDR3 region is CASSGGTGYEQYF. The CDR3, as DNA: TGTGCCAGCAGTGGGGGAACAGGGTACGAGCAGTACTTC.

The V gene is TRBV7-6, the J gene TRBJ2-1, with TRBD2 as a possible D gene (5 bases). Between the trimmed V and J ends, which lost 1 base and 8 bases, there was a span of 9 bases. Germline values: CDR1 SGHVS, CDR2 FNYEAQ. The CDR3 has 13 amino acids. The CDR3 protein is CASSLELEDEQFF. The CDR3 DNA reads TGTGCCAGCAGCTTAGAACTAGAGGATGAGCAGTTCTTC.

The gene calls are TRBV27 and TRBJ2-5; D remains unclear. V lost 3 bases to trimming and J lost 2 bases, with 7 bases between them. Germline lookup yields CDR1 MNHEY and CDR2 SMNVEV (reference sequence). This CDR3 comprises 13 residues. This CDR3 is CASSFMRQETQYF. DNA of the CDR3: TGTGCCAGCAGTTTTATGCGACAAGAGACCCAGTACTTC.

The chain links TRBV2 to TRBJ2-5; 13 nucleotides align to TRBD2. The V segment lost 11 bases and the J segment 3 bases; nucleotides outside the gene matches: 0. The CDR3 runs to 12 residues. Germline V gene lookup returns CDR1 SNHLY and CDR2 FYNNEI. The CDR3 protein is CAGTSGKETQYF. For the CDR3, the DNA is TGTGCCGGGACTAGCGGGAAAGAGACCCAGTACTTC.

Of note for this clone: Mismatch with germline at one junction end may stem from a read error. CDR3 DNA sequence: TGCGCCAGCAGCGGACAGGGGGCGAAGGGCTACACCTTC. Its translation: CASSGQGAKGYTF. J is TRBJ1-2 and V is TRBV5-8, with TRBD1 matching over 11 bases. Germline CDR1 reads SGHTS; CDR2 reads YDEGEE. This CDR3 is built from 13 residues.

The chain employs TRBV4-3 and TRBJ1-5; 8 bases agree with TRBD1. The CDR3 spans 18 residues. The germline CDR1 and CDR2 sequences are LGHNA and YSLEER. The V and J ends lost 0 bases and 7 bases, in that order; junction bases with no gene match: 14. The CDR3, as DNA: TGCGCCAGCAGCCAAGATCCTGCGACAGGGGTTATTGGGCAGCCCCAGCATTTT. Protein: CASSQDPATGVIGQPQHF.